The clone carrying this TCR beta chain occurred many times. Its antigen is unidentified. The length of the CDR3 is 13 residues. The germline V gene has CDR1 SQVTM and CDR2 ANQGSEA. The V gene lost 3 bases and the J gene lost 3 bases, with 9 bases spanning the gap. This entry belongs to a study of identical twins' blood T cells. Study-level points and caveats: Twins shared more top CDR3 clonotypes than unrelated donors did.

A previously described protocol, modified, built RNA-based TCR cDNA libraries. TCRdb re-called the 5' RACE reads through MiXCR, storing one row per CDR3 protein. The sample gives 350,000 to 400,000 distinct CDR3 sequences, over 25% of which show up once; roughly 5.5% is in the top ten. Likely shared infections and vaccines: all three twin pairs were reared together. The clonotype comes from a woman aged 18-49 years in good health. The genes are TRBV29-1 and TRBJ2-1; D is undetermined. Material: PBMCs. CDR3 residues: CSVDGRSYNEQFF. CDR3 nucleotides: TGCAGCGTTGATGGCAGGAGCTACAATGAGCAGTTCTTC.